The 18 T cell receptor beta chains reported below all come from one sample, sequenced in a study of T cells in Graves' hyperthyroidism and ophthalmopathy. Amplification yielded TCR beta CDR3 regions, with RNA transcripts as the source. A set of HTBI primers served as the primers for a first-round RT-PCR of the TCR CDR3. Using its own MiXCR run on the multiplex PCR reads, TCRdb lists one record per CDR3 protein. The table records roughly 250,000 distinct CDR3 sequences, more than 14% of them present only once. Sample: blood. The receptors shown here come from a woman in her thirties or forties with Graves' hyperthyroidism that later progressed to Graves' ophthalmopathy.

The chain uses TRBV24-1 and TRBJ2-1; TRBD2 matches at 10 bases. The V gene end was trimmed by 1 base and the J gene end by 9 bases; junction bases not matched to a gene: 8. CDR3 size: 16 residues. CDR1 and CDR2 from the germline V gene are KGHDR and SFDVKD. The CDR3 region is CATSDFRLAGVSEQFF. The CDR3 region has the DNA TGTGCCACCAGTGATTTTAGGCTAGCGGGAGTAAGTGAGCAGTTCTTC.

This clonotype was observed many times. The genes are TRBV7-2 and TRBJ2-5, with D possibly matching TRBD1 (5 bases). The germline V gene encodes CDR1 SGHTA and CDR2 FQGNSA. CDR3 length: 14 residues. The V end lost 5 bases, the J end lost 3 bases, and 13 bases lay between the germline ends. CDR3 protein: CASSAQGGKETQYF. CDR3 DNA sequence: TGTGCCAGCAGCGCGCAGGGTGGGAAAGAGACCCAGTACTTC.

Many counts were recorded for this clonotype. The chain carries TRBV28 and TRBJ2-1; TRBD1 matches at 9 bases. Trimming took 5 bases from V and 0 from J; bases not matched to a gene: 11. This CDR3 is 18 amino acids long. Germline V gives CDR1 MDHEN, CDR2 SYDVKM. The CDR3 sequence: CASSPLTGGVGSYNEQFF. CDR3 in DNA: TGTGCCAGCAGTCCCCTGACAGGGGGAGTCGGCTCCTACAATGAGCAGTTCTTC.

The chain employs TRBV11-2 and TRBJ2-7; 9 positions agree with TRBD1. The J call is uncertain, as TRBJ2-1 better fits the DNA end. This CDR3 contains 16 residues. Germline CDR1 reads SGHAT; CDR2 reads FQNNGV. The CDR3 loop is CASSFLSGTGFSEQFF. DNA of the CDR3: TGTGCCAGCAGCTTTTTAAGTGGGACAGGGTTTAGCGAGCAGTTCTTC.

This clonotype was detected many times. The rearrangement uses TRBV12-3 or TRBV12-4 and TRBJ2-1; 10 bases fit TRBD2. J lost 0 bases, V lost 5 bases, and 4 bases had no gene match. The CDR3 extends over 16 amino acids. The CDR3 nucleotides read TGTGCCAGCAGTAGGACTAGCGGATACTCCTACAATGAGCAGTTCTTC. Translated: CASSRTSGYSYNEQFF.

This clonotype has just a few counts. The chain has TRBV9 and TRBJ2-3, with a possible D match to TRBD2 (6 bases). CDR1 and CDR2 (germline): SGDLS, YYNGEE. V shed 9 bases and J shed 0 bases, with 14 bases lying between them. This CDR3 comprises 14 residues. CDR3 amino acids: CATPGLPSTDTQYF. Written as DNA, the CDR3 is TGTGCCACCCCCGGACTACCTAGCACAGATACGCAGTATTTT.

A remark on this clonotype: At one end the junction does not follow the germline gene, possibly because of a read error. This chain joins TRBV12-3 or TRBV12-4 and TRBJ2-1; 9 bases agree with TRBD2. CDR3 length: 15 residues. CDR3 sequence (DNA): TGTGCCAGCAGTTTTATGGCTAGCGGGAAGGATGAGCGGTTCTTC. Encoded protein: CASSFMASGKDERFF.

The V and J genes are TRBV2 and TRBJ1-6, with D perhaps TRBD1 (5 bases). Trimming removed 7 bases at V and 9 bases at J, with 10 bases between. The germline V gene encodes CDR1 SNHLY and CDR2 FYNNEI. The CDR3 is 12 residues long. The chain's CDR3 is CASTWGGSPLHF. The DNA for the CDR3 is TGTGCCAGCACCTGGGGGGGTTCACCCCTCCACTTT.

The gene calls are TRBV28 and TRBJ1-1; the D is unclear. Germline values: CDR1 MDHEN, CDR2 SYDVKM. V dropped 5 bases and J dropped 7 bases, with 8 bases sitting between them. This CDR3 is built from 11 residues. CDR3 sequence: CASSPDGEAFF. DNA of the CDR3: TGTGCCAGCAGTCCGGACGGTGAAGCTTTCTTT.

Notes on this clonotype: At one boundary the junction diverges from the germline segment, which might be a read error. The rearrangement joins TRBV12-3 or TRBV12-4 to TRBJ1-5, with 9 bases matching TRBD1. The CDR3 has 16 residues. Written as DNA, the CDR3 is TGTGCCAGCAGTTTAAACAGGGGGCTGAGCAATCAGCCACAGCATTTT. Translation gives CASSLNRGLSNQPQHF.

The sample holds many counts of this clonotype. CDR3 sequence (DNA): TGTGCCAGCTCACCCGGACTAGCCACAGATACGCAGTATTTT. Translation gives CASSPGLATDTQYF. The chain couples TRBV18 to TRBJ2-3; 8 nucleotides align to TRBD2. In germline, CDR1 is KGHSH, CDR2 LQKENI. The trim removed 3 bases at V and 2 bases at J, leaving 1 base unmatched. This CDR3 is 14 amino acids long.

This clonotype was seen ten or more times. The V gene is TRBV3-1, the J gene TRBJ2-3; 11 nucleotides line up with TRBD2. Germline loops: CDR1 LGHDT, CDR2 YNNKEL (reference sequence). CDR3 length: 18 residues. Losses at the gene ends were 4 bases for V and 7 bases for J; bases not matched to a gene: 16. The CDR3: CASSRGELAGGQRNTQYF. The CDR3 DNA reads TGTGCCAGCAGCCGTGGGGAGCTAGCGGGAGGCCAAAGGAATACGCAGTATTTT.

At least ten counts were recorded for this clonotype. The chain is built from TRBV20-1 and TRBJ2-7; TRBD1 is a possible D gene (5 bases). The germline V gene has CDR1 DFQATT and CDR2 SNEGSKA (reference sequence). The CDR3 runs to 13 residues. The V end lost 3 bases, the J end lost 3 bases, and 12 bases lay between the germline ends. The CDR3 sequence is CSARGTGNYEQYF. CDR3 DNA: TGCAGTGCTAGGGGAACAGGCAACTACGAGCAGTACTTC.

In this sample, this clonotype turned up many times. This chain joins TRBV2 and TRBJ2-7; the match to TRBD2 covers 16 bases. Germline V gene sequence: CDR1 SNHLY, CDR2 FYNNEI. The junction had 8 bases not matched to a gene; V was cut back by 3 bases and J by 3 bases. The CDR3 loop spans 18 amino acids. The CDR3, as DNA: TGTGCCAGCAGTGATTTGGGACTAGCGGGAGGGCCGAACTACGAGCAGTACTTC. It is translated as CASSDLGLAGGPNYEQYF. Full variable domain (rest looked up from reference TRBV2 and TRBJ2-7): EPEVTQTPSHQVTQMGQEVILRCVPISNHLYFYWYRQILGQKVEFLVSFYNNEISEKSEIFDDQFSVERPDGSNFTLKIRSTKLEDSAMYFCASSDLGLAGGPNYEQYFGPGTRLTVT.

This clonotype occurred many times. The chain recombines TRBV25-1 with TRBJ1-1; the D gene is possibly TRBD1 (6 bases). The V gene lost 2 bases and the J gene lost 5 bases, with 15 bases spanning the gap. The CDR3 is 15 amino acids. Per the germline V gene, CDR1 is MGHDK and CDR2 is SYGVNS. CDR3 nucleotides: TGTGCCAGCAGTGAAGAGGGGGGCGCATTAACTGAAGCTTTCTTT. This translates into CASSEEGGALTEAFF. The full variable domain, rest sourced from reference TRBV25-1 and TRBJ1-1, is EADIYQTPRYLVIGTGKKITLECSQTMGHDKMYWYQQDPGMELHLIHYSYGVNSTEKGDLSSESTVSRIRTEHFPLTLESARPSHTSQYLCASSEEGGALTEAFFGQGTRLTVV.

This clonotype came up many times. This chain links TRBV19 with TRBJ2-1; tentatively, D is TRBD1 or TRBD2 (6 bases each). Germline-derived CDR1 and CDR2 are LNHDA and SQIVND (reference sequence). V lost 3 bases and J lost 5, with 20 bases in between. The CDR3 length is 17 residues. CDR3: CASSMSRGATNNNEQFF. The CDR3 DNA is TGTGCCAGTAGTATGAGTAGGGGGGCTACGAACAACAATGAGCAGTTCTTC. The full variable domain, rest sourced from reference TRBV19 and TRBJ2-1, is DGGITQSPKYLFRKEGQNVTLSCEQNLNHDAMYWYRQDPGQGLRLIYYSQIVNDFQKGDIAEGYSVSREKKESFPLTVTSAQKNPTAFYLCASSMSRGATNNNEQFFGPGTRLTVL.

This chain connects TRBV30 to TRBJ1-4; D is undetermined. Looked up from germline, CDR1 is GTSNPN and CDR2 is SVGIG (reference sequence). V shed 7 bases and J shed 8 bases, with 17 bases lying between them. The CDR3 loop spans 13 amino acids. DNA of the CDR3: TGTGCCTACGCGGCCGTTTTACAGGAAAAACTGTTTTTT. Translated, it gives CAYAAVLQEKLFF.

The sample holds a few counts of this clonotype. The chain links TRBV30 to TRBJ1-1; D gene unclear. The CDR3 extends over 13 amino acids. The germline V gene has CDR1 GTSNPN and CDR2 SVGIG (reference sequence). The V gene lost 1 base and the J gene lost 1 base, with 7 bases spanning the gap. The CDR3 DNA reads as TGTGCCTGGAGTGCCTCCGAGAACACTGAAGCTTTCTTT. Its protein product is CAWSASENTEAFF.